One sample yielded the 25 T cell receptor beta chains listed below, sequenced in a study of somatic mutations in cytotoxic T cells in rheumatoid arthritis. Sequencing was performed with immunoSEQ multiplex PCR; in TCRdb, only in-frame clones are kept and a portion is missing. Of some 11,000 clones listed, about 80% are singletons. Sample: CD8+ T cells sorted from blood. These receptors all stem from a woman aged 55 to 70 with rheumatoid arthritis.

The genes are TRBV5-6 and TRBJ2-7; D is possibly TRBD2 (7 bases). This CDR3 spans 16 amino acids. Trimming removed 4 bases from V and 5 bases from J, with 22 bases in between. CDR1 and CDR2 (germline): SGHDT, YYEEEE. DNA of the CDR3: TGTGCCAGCAGCCGTGGGTCCGCGGGGGCCTGGGACGAGCAGTACTTC. Its protein is CASSRGSAGAWDEQYF. Using reference TRBV5-6 and TRBJ2-7 for the parts outside the CDR3, the full variable domain is DAGVTQSPTHLIKTRGQQVTLRCSPKSGHDTVSWYQQALGQGPQFIFQYYEEEERQRGNFPDRFSGHQFPNYSSELNVNALLLGDSALYLCASSRGSAGAWDEQYFGPGTRLTVT.

CDR3: CASSLVRETQYF. The CDR3, as DNA: TGTGCCAGCAGCTTAGTCCGAGAGACCCAGTACTTC. The chain couples TRBV7-9 to TRBJ2-5; D uncertain. In germline, CDR1 is SEHNR, CDR2 FQNEAQ (reference sequence). V lost 1 base and J 4 bases, leaving 4 bases between the germline ends. CDR3 size: 12 residues.

This clone appeared once. The V and J genes are TRBV4-1 and TRBJ2-7; D is perhaps TRBD2 (5 bases). CDR3 size: 15 residues. Germline V gives CDR1 MGHRA, CDR2 YSYEKL. Trimming shortened V by 2 bases and J by 2 bases, and 13 bases separated the two germline ends. The CDR3 DNA is TGCGCCAGCAGCCAACTGGACTGGTTTACCTACGAGCAGTACTTC. It encodes CASSQLDWFTYEQYF.

The chain's CDR3 is CASRNRGLGGNTIYF. The CDR3, as DNA: TGTGCCAGCAGAAACAGGGGGCTGGGGGGAAACACCATATATTTT. The chain joins TRBV2 to TRBJ1-3; 9 nucleotides match TRBD1. The germline gives CDR1 SNHLY, CDR2 FYNNEI. With V trimmed by 6 bases and J by 4 bases, 7 bases remained unmatched. This CDR3 is 15 amino acids long.

This sequence joins TRBV4-1 and TRBJ2-4; 10 nucleotides align to TRBD2. CDR1 is MGHRA, CDR2 YSYEKL, per germline. Unmatched junction bases numbered 2, after V lost 1 base and J lost 5 bases. The CDR3 loop spans 15 amino acids. The CDR3: CASSQVGTSENIQYF. The CDR3 DNA is TGCGCCAGCAGCCAAGTAGGGACTAGCGAAAACATTCAGTACTTC.

J is TRBJ2-5 and V is TRBV27, with TRBD2 matching over 7 bases. CDR3 length: 13 residues. In germline, CDR1 is MNHEY, CDR2 SMNVEV (reference sequence). Germline trimming cut 1 base from V and 5 bases from J; bases unmatched to any gene: 1. CDR3 nucleotide sequence: TGTGCCAGCAGTTTATGGGGAGGGGAGACCCAGTACTTC. Amino acids: CASSLWGGETQYF.

The chain couples TRBV11-2 to TRBJ2-1; TRBD2 matches 11 bases. V lost 5 bases to trimming and J lost 7 bases; unmatched junction nucleotides: 7. The CDR3 spans 15 residues. Germline CDR1 SGHAT, CDR2 FQNNGV. CDR3 in amino acids: CASSPPGLAVNEQFF. DNA of the CDR3: TGTGCCAGCAGCCCCCCGGGACTAGCGGTTAATGAGCAGTTCTTC. The full variable domain, with the rest looked up from reference TRBV11-2 and TRBJ2-1, is EAGVAQSPRYKIIEKRQSVAFWCNPISGHATLYWYQQILGQGPKLLIQFQNNGVVDDSQLPKDRFSAERLKGVDSTLKIQPAKLEDSAVYLCASSPPGLAVNEQFFGPGTRLTVL.

The V and J genes are TRBV28 and TRBJ2-1; the match to TRBD2 covers 7 bases. Germline CDR1 and CDR2: MDHEN and SYDVKM. V lost 4 bases to trimming and J lost 5 bases; unmatched junction nucleotides: 8. The CDR3 runs to 15 residues. The chain's CDR3 is CASSSAGDWDNEQFF. The CDR3 DNA reads TGTGCCAGCAGTTCTGCGGGAGATTGGGACAATGAGCAGTTCTTC.

The chain combines TRBV7-6 with TRBJ2-2; 12 nucleotides line up with TRBD2. The CDR3 extends over 17 amino acids. With V trimmed by 5 bases and J by 2 bases, 6 bases remained unmatched. Germline loops: CDR1 SGHVS, CDR2 FNYEAQ. Here the CDR3 reads CASSTRTSGINTGELFF. CDR3 in DNA: TGTGCCAGCAGCACCCGGACTAGCGGGATAAACACCGGGGAGCTGTTTTTT.

The chain couples TRBV6-6 to TRBJ2-1; D is undetermined. Germline assignment: CDR1 MNHNY and CDR2 SVGAGI (reference sequence). Trimming pared 0 bases from V and 12 bases from J, leaving 15 bases between. The CDR3 totals 14 residues. The CDR3 here is CASSYSPSKELQFF. The CDR3 region has the DNA TGTGCCAGCAGTTACTCGCCTAGTAAGGAGTTGCAGTTCTTC.

A single count supports this clone. V usage is TRBV28 and J usage is TRBJ1-4, with D perhaps TRBD1 (6 bases). Germline assignment: CDR1 MDHEN and CDR2 SYDVKM. Between the trimmed V and J ends, which lost 8 bases and 4 bases, there was a span of 11 bases. This CDR3 comprises 13 residues. Here the CDR3 reads CASAGRGNEKLFF. The CDR3 bases are TGTGCCAGCGCGGGCAGGGGTAATGAAAAACTGTTTTTT. Full variable domain (missing parts from reference TRBV28 and TRBJ1-4): DVKVTQSSRYLVKRTGEKVFLECVQDMDHENMFWYRQDPGLGLRLIYFSYDVKMKEKGDIPEGYSVSREKKERFSLILESASTNQTSMYLCASAGRGNEKLFFGSGTQLSVL.

The rearrangement uses TRBV28 and TRBJ2-5; D is perhaps TRBD1 (5 bases). Trimming removed 2 bases from V and 4 bases from J, with 14 bases in between. Germline values: CDR1 MDHEN, CDR2 SYDVKM. This CDR3 region has 15 residues. CDR3 nucleotides: TGTGCCAGCAGTTTACGGACCAGTGGGGCAGAGACCCAGTACTTC. Protein: CASSLRTSGAETQYF.

The J gene is TRBJ2-3, the V gene TRBV7-3; 9 bases map to TRBD2. This CDR3 region has 14 residues. The germline CDR1 and CDR2 sequences are SGHTA and FQGTGA. Trimming at V came to 5 bases and at J to 3 bases, leaving 3 bases not matched to a gene. This CDR3 reads CASSRAGGTDTQYF. DNA of the CDR3: TGTGCCAGCAGCCGAGCGGGAGGAACAGATACGCAGTATTTT.

This clone was seen a single time. The chain carries TRBV2 and TRBJ1-5; tentative D call: TRBD1 (5 bases). The CDR3 is 16 residues long. Germline CDR1 and CDR2: SNHLY and FYNNEI. Trimming removed 1 base from V and 0 bases from J, with 10 bases in between. This chain's CDR3 is CASSEVVGPSNQPQHF. The CDR3 DNA sequence: TGTGCCAGCAGTGAAGTCGTGGGGCCTAGCAATCAGCCCCAGCATTTT.

The V and J genes are TRBV7-8 and TRBJ2-1; possibly TRBD2 for D (5 bases). The ends were cut back, 0 bases at V and 8 bases at J, with 17 bases in the middle. Germline V lookup: CDR1 SGHVS, CDR2 FQNEAQ. The CDR3 is 16 residues long. DNA of the CDR3: TGTGCCAGCAGCTTAGCGGGGAGCGGAGTCTGGGATGAGCAGTTCTTC. This codes for CASSLAGSGVWDEQFF. The full variable domain, completed using reference TRBV7-8 and TRBJ2-1, is GAGVSQSPRYKVAKRGQDVALRCDPISGHVSLFWYQQALGQGPEFLTYFQNEAQLDKSGLPSDRFFAERPEGSVSTLKIQRTQQEDSAVYLCASSLAGSGVWDEQFFGPGTRLTVL.

The V and J genes are TRBV19 and TRBJ2-2; maybe TRBD1 (5 bases). The CDR3 is made up of 16 amino acids. Trimming pared 5 bases from V and 5 bases from J, leaving 18 bases between. CDR1 and CDR2 from the germline V gene are LNHDA and SQIVND (reference sequence). The CDR3 spells CASSDRWGLRTGELFF. CDR3 bases: TGTGCCAGTAGTGACCGTTGGGGCCTCAGGACCGGGGAGCTGTTTTTT.

This chain joins TRBV6-1 and TRBJ2-7, with 10 bases aligning to TRBD2. The ends lost 3 bases at V and 0 bases at J; junction bases unmatched: 5. The germline gives CDR1 MNHNS, CDR2 SASEGT. The CDR3 length is 16 residues. The CDR3 DNA sequence: TGTGCCAGCAGTGACCTCCGACTAGCGGGCTCCTACGAGCAGTACTTC. Amino acids: CASSDLRLAGSYEQYF.

Only a few counts were recorded for this clone. V and J are TRBV28 and TRBJ1-4; D is possibly TRBD1 (5 bases). The V end lost 5 bases, the J end lost 15 bases, and 16 bases lay between the germline ends. The germline V gene has CDR1 MDHEN and CDR2 SYDVKM. The CDR3 is 12 amino acids. The CDR3 DNA sequence: TGTGCCAGCAGTAAGGGGTCCTTCGAATTGTTTTTT. Protein sequence: CASSKGSFELFF.

The chain links TRBV4-3 to TRBJ2-3; the D is unclear. V was pared by 0 bases and J by 1 base, with 8 bases between. CDR3 length: 15 amino acids. The germline gives CDR1 LGHNA, CDR2 YSLEER. The CDR3 is CASSQDASGTDTQYF. In DNA form, the CDR3 reads TGCGCCAGCAGCCAAGACGCGAGCGGCACAGATACGCAGTATTTT.

The rearrangement joins TRBV4-1 to TRBJ1-1, with 9 bases matching TRBD1. V gave up 0 bases and J gave up 1 base; unmatched junction bases: 6. The CDR3 consists of 17 residues. Per the germline V gene, CDR1 is MGHRA and CDR2 is YSYEKL. The CDR3 region has the DNA TGCGCCAGCAGCCAAGATGAGGGGACAGGGCCGAACACTGAAGCTTTCTTT. It yields the protein CASSQDEGTGPNTEAFF.

The chain links TRBV4-2 to TRBJ2-7, with D uncertain. There are 15 residues in the CDR3. From germline, CDR1 is LGHNA and CDR2 YNFKEQ. V dropped 2 bases and J dropped 2 bases, with 13 bases sitting between them. Written as DNA, the CDR3 is TGTGCCAGCAGCCAACAGCACGACTCAGCCTACGAGCAGTACTTC. Translated: CASSQQHDSAYEQYF.

This clone was seen just once. The genes are TRBV6-5 and TRBJ2-3; D is undetermined. This CDR3 has 14 amino acids. Germline lookup yields CDR1 MNHEY and CDR2 SVGAGI. V was shortened by 1 base and J by 1 base, with 6 bases between the two germline ends. The CDR3: CASSYFGGTDTQYF. DNA of the CDR3: TGTGCCAGCAGTTACTTCGGTGGCACAGATACGCAGTATTTT.

Written as DNA, the CDR3 is TGTGCCAGCAGCCCTACGAACACCGGGGAGCTGTTTTTT. Its protein product is CASSPTNTGELFF. V usage is TRBV7-2 and J usage is TRBJ2-2; no firm D call. Trimming stripped 5 bases from V and 0 bases from J, with 4 bases between. CDR3 length equals 13 residues. From germline, CDR1 is SGHTA and CDR2 FQGNSA.

This chain joins TRBV27 and TRBJ1-1, with 7 bases identical to TRBD1. J was trimmed by 0 bases and V by 5 bases; bases with no gene match: 6. The V gene's germline CDR1 is MNHEY and CDR2 SMNVEV (reference sequence). The CDR3 sequence is 15 residues long. CDR3 loop: CASSLEGQMNTEAFF. The CDR3 bases are TGTGCCAGCAGTCTTGAGGGACAGATGAACACTGAAGCTTTCTTT.

The gene calls are TRBV5-1 and TRBJ1-1; 9 nucleotides match TRBD1. Germline-derived CDR1 and CDR2 are SGHRS and YFSETQ. The length of the CDR3 is 16 residues. V was clipped by 5 bases and J by 1 base; unmatched bases: 9. The CDR3 DNA follows: TGCGCCAGCAGTCCGACAGGGGGGCCTACGAACACTGAAGCTTTCTTT. Its protein product is CASSPTGGPTNTEAFF.